The 18 T cell receptor beta chains below come from one sample, sequenced in a study of beta chain features in type 1 diabetes. Reverse transcription of all isolated RNA meant that expressed TCRB transcripts were sequenced. Measured with immunoSEQ multiplex PCR; TCRdb has only the in-frame clones, and not every one. The sample lists under 400,000 clones; about 15% were seen once. Sequencing was carried out using central memory CD4+ T cells from blood. The receptors come from a man younger than 40 in good health.

The chain links TRBV6-4 to TRBJ2-5; 7 nucleotides match TRBD1. With 6 bases clipped from V and 1 base from J, the junction kept 2 bases outside the gene matches. There are 13 residues in the CDR3. From germline, CDR1 is MRHNA and CDR2 SNTAGT. The CDR3 DNA follows: TGTGCCAGCAGCACAGGGGCCCAAGAGACCCAGTACTTC. It codes for CASSTGAQETQYF.

The rearrangement uses TRBV4-3 and TRBJ2-1; 8 bases agree with TRBD1. The CDR3 loop spans 15 amino acids. J was trimmed by 6 bases and V by 4 bases; bases with no gene match: 8. Germline V gene data show CDR1 as LGHNA and CDR2 as YSLEER. CDR3 sequence: CASSLFQGAGNEQFF. The CDR3 DNA reads as TGCGCCAGCAGCCTCTTCCAGGGGGCAGGCAATGAGCAGTTCTTC.

The table lists this clone with a few counts. The chain links TRBV9 to TRBJ2-2; the D gene could be TRBD1 or TRBD2 (5 bases each). V was shortened by 2 bases and J by 4 bases, with 15 bases between the two germline ends. The CDR3 consists of 16 residues. Germline V CDR1 and CDR2: SGDLS, YYNGEE. In DNA, the CDR3 is TGTGCCAGCAGCGTGGGTCCAGGGAGCCTCACCGGGGAGCTGTTTTTT. Protein product: CASSVGPGSLTGELFF.

The chain has TRBV4-3 and TRBJ2-1, with D tentatively TRBD1 (6 bases). V lost 0 bases and J lost 5, with 11 bases in between. Germline V CDR1 and CDR2: LGHNA, YSLEER. The CDR3 covers 15 residues. CDR3 region: CASSQDSYRDNEQFF. The CDR3 coding sequence is TGCGCCAGCAGCCAAGACTCGTACAGGGACAATGAGCAGTTCTTC.

Only a few counts were recorded for this clone. The chain couples TRBV6-6 to TRBJ1-5; D gene ambiguous. Germline lookup yields CDR1 MNHNY and CDR2 SVGAGI (reference sequence). V dropped 6 bases and J dropped 6 bases, with 12 bases sitting between them. CDR3 length equals 13 residues. The CDR3 region is CASSPGLFQPQHF. The CDR3 nucleotides read TGTGCCAGCAGCCCCGGACTGTTTCAGCCCCAGCATTTT.

In this sample, this clone turned up a few times. The rearrangement uses TRBV29-1 and TRBJ1-2; 8 nucleotides agree with TRBD1. Germline CDR1 is SQVTM and CDR2 is ANQGSEA. With 4 bases clipped from V and 4 bases from J, the junction kept 8 bases outside the gene matches. This CDR3 is 14 amino acids long. This CDR3 reads CSVGERQGAYGYTF. The CDR3 bases are TGCAGCGTTGGGGAGCGGCAGGGGGCCTATGGCTACACCTTC.

This clone occurred a few times. The chain has TRBV18 and TRBJ1-4, with 7 nucleotides matching TRBD1. The CDR3 extends over 13 amino acids. The V and J ends lost 8 bases and 4 bases, in that order; junction bases with no gene match: 4. Germline lookup yields CDR1 KGHSH and CDR2 LQKENI. CDR3 amino acids: CASRTGLNEKLFF. The CDR3 nucleotides are TGTGCCAGCAGGACAGGACTTAATGAAAAACTGTTTTTT.

A few counts support this clone. J is TRBJ2-7 and V is TRBV6-6; D unclear. The ends were cut back, 2 bases at V and 6 bases at J, with 5 bases in the middle. CDR3 size: 11 residues. Germline lookup yields CDR1 MNHNY and CDR2 SVGAGI (reference sequence). DNA of the CDR3: TGTGCCAGCAGTTACGAGGCCGAGCAGTACTTC. Its protein product is CASSYEAEQYF.

This clone has a handful of counts. Other DNA sequences of this sample code for an identical CDR3. The gene calls are TRBV6-5 and TRBJ2-3; a weak D match, TRBD2 (5 bases). V lost 3 bases and J lost 0, with 7 bases in between. Germline assignment: CDR1 MNHEY and CDR2 SVGAGI. The CDR3 length is 14 residues. CDR3 sequence (DNA): TGTGCCAGCAGTTATGGGAGTAGCACAGATACGCAGTATTTT. It yields the protein CASSYGSSTDTQYF.

In its sample, this clone was seen a few times. The rearrangement links TRBV29-1 to TRBJ1-2, with D possibly TRBD1 on 5 matching bases. CDR3 length: 13 amino acids. Trimming stripped 7 bases from V and 8 bases from J, with 20 bases between. Per the germline V gene, CDR1 is SQVTM and CDR2 is ANQGSEA. CDR3 sequence reads: CSAGGGTLGGYTF. The CDR3 region has the DNA TGCAGCGCTGGGGGAGGCACCCTAGGGGGCTACACCTTC.

The table lists this clone with many counts. The chain employs TRBV5-1 and TRBJ2-2; D is unresolved. This CDR3 has 15 residues. CDR1 is SGHRS and CDR2 is YFSETQ in the germline V gene. Deletions cut 3 bases from V and 5 bases from J, with 14 bases between. The CDR3 nucleotides read TGCGCCAGCAGCTCCTCACCAACTACGACCGGGGAGCTGTTTTTT. It specifies CASSSSPTTTGELFF.

This clone has just a few counts. The CDR3 nucleotides are TGTGCCAGTGCCGGGGGACTAGCGGGAGCGAATGAGCAGTTCTTC. Encoded protein: CASAGGLAGANEQFF. The V gene is TRBV11-2, the J gene TRBJ2-1, with TRBD2 matching 14 bases. This CDR3 comprises 15 residues. Germline lookup yields CDR1 SGHAT and CDR2 FQNNGV. Trimming cost V 9 bases and J 7 bases; bases outside gene matches: 8.

The chain combines TRBV2 with TRBJ2-2; D is undetermined. Trimming took off 2 bases at V and 2 bases at J, with 18 bases between the two ends. Per the germline V gene, CDR1 is SNHLY and CDR2 is FYNNEI. The length of the CDR3 is 18 residues. The CDR3 region is CASSEKGWLESNTGELFF. CDR3 sequence (DNA): TGTGCCAGCAGTGAAAAAGGCTGGCTAGAATCCAACACCGGGGAGCTGTTTTTT.

Concerning this clone itself: Relative to the germline gene, one junction end is altered; a read error may explain this. The V gene is TRBV7-7, the J gene TRBJ2-5; the D is unclear. Germline V gives CDR1 SSHAT, CDR2 FNYEAQ (reference sequence). This CDR3 contains 15 residues. Written as DNA, the CDR3 is TGTGCCACCAGCAGACAAATTGCATCGGCAGGGACCCAGTACTTC. Translating gives CATSRQIASAGTQYF.

The chain carries TRBV28 and TRBJ2-3, with 10 nucleotides matching TRBD2. The CDR3 is made up of 16 amino acids. Trimming took 4 bases from V and 1 from J; bases not matched to a gene: 5. From germline, CDR1 is MDHEN and CDR2 SYDVKM. This CDR3 is CASSSTLAGGTDTQYF. Written as DNA, the CDR3 is TGTGCCAGCAGTTCCACTCTAGCGGGGGGCACAGATACGCAGTATTTT.

This clone was counted only a few times. J is TRBJ2-7 and V is TRBV7-8; a weak D match, TRBD2 (5 bases). The V gene's germline CDR1 is SGHVS and CDR2 FQNEAQ. This CDR3 contains 16 residues. The V end was cut by 2 bases, the J end by 0 bases, with 14 bases between. CDR3 coding DNA: TGTGCCAGCAGCTTATTTCTTCGAGGAGGCTCCTACGAGCAGTACTTC. This sequence encodes CASSLFLRGGSYEQYF.

This clone showed up just a few times. J is TRBJ1-5 and V is TRBV7-2; D call uncertain. This CDR3 is 14 amino acids long. Germline V CDR1 and CDR2: SGHTA, FQGNSA. With 5 bases removed from V and 2 bases from J, the gap between germline ends came to 10 bases. The CDR3 reads CASSLREGNQPQHF. The CDR3 region has the DNA TGTGCCAGCAGCCTACGGGAGGGCAATCAGCCCCAGCATTTT.

This clone has a handful of counts. The chain links TRBV7-9 to TRBJ1-5, with D perhaps TRBD1 (6 bases). CDR1 and CDR2 (germline): SEHNR, FQNEAQ (reference sequence). Trimming shortened V by 0 bases and J by 4 bases, and 16 bases separated the two germline ends. This CDR3 has 17 residues. CDR3 nucleotides: TGTGCCAGCAGCTTAGCGTCGGGGGCAGAAATTAATCAGCCCCAGCATTTT. Translating it yields CASSLASGAEINQPQHF.